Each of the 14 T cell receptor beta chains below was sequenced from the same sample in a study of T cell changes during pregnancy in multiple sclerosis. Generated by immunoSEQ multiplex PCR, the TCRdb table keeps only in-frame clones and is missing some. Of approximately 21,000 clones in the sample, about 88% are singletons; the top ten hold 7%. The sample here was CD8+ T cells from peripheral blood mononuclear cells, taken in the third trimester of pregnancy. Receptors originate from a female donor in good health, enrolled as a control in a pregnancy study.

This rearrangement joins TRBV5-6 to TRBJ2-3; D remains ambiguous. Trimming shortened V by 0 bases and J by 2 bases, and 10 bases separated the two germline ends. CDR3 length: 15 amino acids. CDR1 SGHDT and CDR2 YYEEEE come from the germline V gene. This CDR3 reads CASSLVEQYTDTQYF. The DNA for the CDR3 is TGTGCCAGCAGCTTGGTGGAACAGTACACAGATACGCAGTATTTT.

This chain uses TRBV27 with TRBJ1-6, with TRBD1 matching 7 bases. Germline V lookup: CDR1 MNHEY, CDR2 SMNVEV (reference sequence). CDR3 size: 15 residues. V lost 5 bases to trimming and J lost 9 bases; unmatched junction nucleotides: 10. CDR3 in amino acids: CASSPTQGGGSPLHF. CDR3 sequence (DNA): TGTGCCAGCAGTCCCACCCAGGGGGGCGGTTCACCCCTCCACTTT.

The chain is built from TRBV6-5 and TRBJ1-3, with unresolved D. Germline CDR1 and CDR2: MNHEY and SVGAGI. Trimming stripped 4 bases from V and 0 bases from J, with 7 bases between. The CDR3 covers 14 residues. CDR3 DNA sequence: TGTGCCAGCAGTTCGACATCCTCTGGAAACACCATATATTTT. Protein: CASSSTSSGNTIYF.

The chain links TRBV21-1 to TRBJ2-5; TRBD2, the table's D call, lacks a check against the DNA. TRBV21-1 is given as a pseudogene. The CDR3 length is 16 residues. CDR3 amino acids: CASSKFLVELLETQYF. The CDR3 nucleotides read TGTGCCAGCAGCAAATTTCTGGTGGAGCTTTTAGAGACCCAGTACTTC.

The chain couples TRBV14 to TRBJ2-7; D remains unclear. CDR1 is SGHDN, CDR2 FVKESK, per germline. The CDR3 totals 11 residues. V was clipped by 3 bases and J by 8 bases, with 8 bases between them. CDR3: CASSQGTKQYF. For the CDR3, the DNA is TGTGCCAGCAGCCAGGGCACAAAGCAGTACTTC. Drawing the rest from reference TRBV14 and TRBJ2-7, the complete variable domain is EAGVTQFPSHSVIEKGQTVTLRCDPISGHDNLYWYRRVMGKEIKFLLHFVKESKQDESGMPNNRFLAERTGGTYSTLKVQPAELEDSGVYFCASSQGTKQYFGPGTRLTVT.

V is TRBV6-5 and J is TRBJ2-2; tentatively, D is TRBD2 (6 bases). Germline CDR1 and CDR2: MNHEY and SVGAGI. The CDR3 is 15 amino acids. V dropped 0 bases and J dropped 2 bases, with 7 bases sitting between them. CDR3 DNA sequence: TGTGCCAGCAGTTACTCGGCGGGAAACACCGGGGAGCTGTTTTTT. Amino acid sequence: CASSYSAGNTGELFF.

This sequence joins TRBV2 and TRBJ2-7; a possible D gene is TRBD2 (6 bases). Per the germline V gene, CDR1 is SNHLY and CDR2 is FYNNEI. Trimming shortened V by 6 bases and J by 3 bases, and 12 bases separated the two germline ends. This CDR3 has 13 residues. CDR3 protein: CASRTGLFYEQYF. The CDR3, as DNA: TGTGCCAGCAGGACGGGACTGTTCTACGAGCAGTACTTC.

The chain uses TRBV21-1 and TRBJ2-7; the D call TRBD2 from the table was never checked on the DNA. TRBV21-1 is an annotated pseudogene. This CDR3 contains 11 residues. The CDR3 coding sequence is TGTGCCAGCAGACTTTCCTACGAGCAGTACTTC. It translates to CASRLSYEQYF.

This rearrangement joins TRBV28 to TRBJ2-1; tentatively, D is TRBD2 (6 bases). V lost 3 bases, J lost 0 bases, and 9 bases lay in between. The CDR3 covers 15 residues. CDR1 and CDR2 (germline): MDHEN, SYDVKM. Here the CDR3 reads CASSFGTPSYNEQFF. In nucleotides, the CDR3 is TGTGCCAGCAGTTTCGGGACTCCCTCCTACAATGAGCAGTTCTTC.

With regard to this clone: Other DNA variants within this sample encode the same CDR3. DNA of the CDR3: TGTGCCAGCAGCTTCGGGGAGACCCAGTACTTC. Protein: CASSFGETQYF. The V and J genes are TRBV7-9 and TRBJ2-5; D not resolved. This CDR3 is built from 11 residues. The V end was cut by 3 bases, the J end by 5 bases, with 4 bases between. Per germline, CDR1 SEHNR and CDR2 FQNEAQ (reference sequence).

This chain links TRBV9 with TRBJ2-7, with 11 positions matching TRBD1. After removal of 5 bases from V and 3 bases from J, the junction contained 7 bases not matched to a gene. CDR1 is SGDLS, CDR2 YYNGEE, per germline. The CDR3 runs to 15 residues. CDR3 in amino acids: CASSGQGAPVYEQYF. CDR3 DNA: TGTGCCAGCAGTGGACAGGGGGCACCCGTCTACGAGCAGTACTTC.

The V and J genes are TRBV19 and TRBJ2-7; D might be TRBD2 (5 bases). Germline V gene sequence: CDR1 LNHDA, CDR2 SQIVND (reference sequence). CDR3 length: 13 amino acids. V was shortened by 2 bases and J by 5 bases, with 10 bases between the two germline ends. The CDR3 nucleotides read TGTGCCAGTAGTATAAGAGGGCTCGACGAGCAGTACTTC. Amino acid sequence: CASSIRGLDEQYF.

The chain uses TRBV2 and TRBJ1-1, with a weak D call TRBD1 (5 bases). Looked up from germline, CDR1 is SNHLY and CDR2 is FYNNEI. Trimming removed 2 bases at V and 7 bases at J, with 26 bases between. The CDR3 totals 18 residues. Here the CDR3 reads CASSETFARRQIGYEAFF. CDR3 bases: TGTGCCAGCAGTGAAACCTTTGCCCGCAGACAGATTGGGTATGAAGCTTTCTTT. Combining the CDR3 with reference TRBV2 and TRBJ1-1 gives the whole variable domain EPEVTQTPSHQVTQMGQEVILRCVPISNHLYFYWYRQILGQKVEFLVSFYNNEISEKSEIFDDQFSVERPDGSNFTLKIRSTKLEDSAMYFCASSETFARRQIGYEAFFGQGTRLTVV.

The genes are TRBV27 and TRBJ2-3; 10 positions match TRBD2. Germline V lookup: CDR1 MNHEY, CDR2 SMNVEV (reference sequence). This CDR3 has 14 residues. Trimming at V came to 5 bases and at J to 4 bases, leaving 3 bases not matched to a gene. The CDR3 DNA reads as TGTGCCAGCAGTCAGCTAGCGGGAGCAGATACGCAGTATTTT. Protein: CASSQLAGADTQYF.